This is a list of T cell receptor beta chains from one sample in a study of T cell clonotyping in hematopoietic cell transplantation. Libraries were prepared by immunoSEQ multiplex PCR; TCRdb keeps only in-frame clonotypes and omits some of them. The table has more than 20,000 clones, 75% to 90% seen once. The sequences come from peripheral blood mononuclear cells, collected before stem cell transplant. Receptors were obtained from a man aged 18 to 29 with biphenotypic leukemia. Some clones in this sample may be carry-over from other donors' samples. CDR3s include the opening cysteine and the closing phenylalanine or tryptophan. D genes are given only for firm matches. Only some rows state a clone size, as once, few, many or a class for expanded clones.

v_gene	abundance	j_gene	d_gene	CDR3nt	CDR3aa
TRBV6-1	.	TRBJ1-1	.	TGTGCCAGCAGTTTAGACACGGATCCCACTGAAGCTTTCTTT	CASSLDTDPTEAFF
TRBV18	.	TRBJ2-7	TRBD1	TGTGCCAGCTCACCGTCCACAGGGGACTACGAGCAGTACTTC	CASSPSTGDYEQYF
TRBV27	.	TRBJ1-4	.	TGTGCCAGCAGTATAATGGGCTCCGACCTAGTTTTT	CASSIMGSDLVF
TRBV4-1	.	TRBJ2-3	TRBD2	TGCGCCAGCAGCCGCCCCGGGACTACCTCAGATACGCAGTATTTT	CASSRPGTTSDTQYF
TRBV10-3	.	TRBJ2-7	.	TGTGCCATCAGTGAGTCTAGAGGGAATAACTACGAGCAGTACTTC	CAISESRGNNYEQYF
TRBV2	.	TRBJ1-3	TRBD1	TGTGCCAGCACGGACAGGGGAAACACCATATATTTT	CASTDRGNTIYF
TRBV6-5	.	TRBJ1-6	TRBD1	TGTGCCAGTCAGTGGGATAGACAGGGATATTCGTCCCTCCACTTT	CASQWDRQGYSSLHF
TRBV12-5	few	TRBJ2-3	.	TGTGCCTCGACCGGCACAGATACGCAGTATTTT	CASTGTDTQYF
TRBV7-6	.	TRBJ2-1	TRBD1	TGTGCCAGCAGCGCATCGACAGGGGGCGGTGAGCAGTTCTTC	CASSASTGGGEQFF
TRBV19	.	TRBJ1-1	.	TGTGCCAGTAGTATAGGGTCTAGGGGCACTGAAGCTTTCTTT	CASSIGSRGTEAFF
TRBV11-2	.	TRBJ2-7	.	TGTGCCAGCACCGAGCAGGGCTACGAGCAGTACTTC	CASTEQGYEQYF
TRBV5-1	.	TRBJ2-3	TRBD1	TGCGCCAGCAGCTTGGGACAGGGGGCTGCAGATACGCAGTATTTT	CASSLGQGAADTQYF
TRBV25-1	.	TRBJ1-2	.	TGTGCCAGCTCCAGGGAGGGCTATGGCTACACCTTC	CASSREGYGYTF
TRBV2	.	TRBJ2-7	TRBD1	TGTGCCAGCAGTCCCGGACAGGGGGGAGCCTACGAGCAGTACTTC	CASSPGQGGAYEQYF
TRBV27	.	TRBJ2-1	.	TGTGCCAGTAGGTATTCTGGGGACAATGAGCAGTTCTTC	CASRYSGDNEQFF
TRBV6-6	.	TRBJ1-2	TRBD1	TGTGCCAGCAGCTCACAGGGGGCGGGTGGCTACACCTTC	CASSSQGAGGYTF
TRBV7-2	.	TRBJ1-5	.	TGTGCCAGCAGCTCCAGTGGCCAGCCCCAGCATTTT	CASSSSGQPQHF
TRBV30	.	TRBJ2-1	TRBD2	TGTGCCTGGAGTGTAAGAGCGGGAGACTACAATGAGCAGTTCTTC	CAWSVRAGDYNEQFF
TRBV7-2	.	TRBJ2-5	TRBD2	TGTGCCAGCAGCTTGGGGCTAGCGGGAGGGGAGACCCAGTACTTC	CASSLGLAGGETQYF
TRBV7-2	.	TRBJ2-7	.	TGTGCCAGCAGCTTAGCAGAACAGGGAACCTACGAGCAGTACTTC	CASSLAEQGTYEQYF
TRBV5-6	.	TRBJ1-1	.	TGTGCCAGCAGCTCGGACGGTGAAGCTTTCTTT	CASSSDGEAFF
TRBV19	.	TRBJ2-7	TRBD1	TGTGCCAGTAGTACACATCCGGGACAGGGGAATCGGGAGCAGTACTTC	CASSTHPGQGNREQYF